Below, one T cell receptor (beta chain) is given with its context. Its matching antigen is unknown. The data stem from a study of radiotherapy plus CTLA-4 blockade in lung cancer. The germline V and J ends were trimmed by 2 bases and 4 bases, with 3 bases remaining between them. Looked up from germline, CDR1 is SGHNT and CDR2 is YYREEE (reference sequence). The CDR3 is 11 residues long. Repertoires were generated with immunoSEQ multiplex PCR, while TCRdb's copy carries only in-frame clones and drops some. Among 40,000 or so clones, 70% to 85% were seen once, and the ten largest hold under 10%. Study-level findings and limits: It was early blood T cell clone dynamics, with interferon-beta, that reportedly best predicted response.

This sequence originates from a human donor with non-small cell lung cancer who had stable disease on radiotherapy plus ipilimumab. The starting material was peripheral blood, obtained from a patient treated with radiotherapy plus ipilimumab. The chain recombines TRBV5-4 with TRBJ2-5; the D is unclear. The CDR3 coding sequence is TGTGCCAGCAGCTTCAGAGAGACCCAGTACTTC. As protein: CASSFRETQYF.